One and the same sample provided the 6 T cell receptor beta chains below, sequenced in a study of shared clonotypes between healthy human individuals. The protocol was immunoSEQ multiplex PCR, while the TCRdb copy is restricted to in-frame clones and leaves out a portion. The sample has hundreds of thousands of clones, less than 85% seen once. Sequencing was carried out using memory CD4+ T cells sorted from blood. Documented subset: CD45RA-negative fraction. These receptor sequences come from a woman aged 25 to 45 in good health.

The chain employs TRBV25-1 and TRBJ2-7; TRBD1 aligns across 7 bases. V trimming: 5 bases; J trimming: 2 bases; junction bases outside the gene matches: 9. The CDR3 runs to 15 residues. Looked up from germline, CDR1 is MGHDK and CDR2 is SYGVNS. The CDR3 loop reads CASSPVGQATYEQYF. CDR3 nucleotide sequence: TGTGCCAGCAGTCCAGTTGGACAGGCCACCTACGAGCAGTACTTC.

This rearrangement joins TRBV28 to TRBJ1-4, with 9 bases matching TRBD1. V gave up 10 bases and J gave up 0 bases; unmatched junction bases: 9. The CDR3 has 16 residues. The V gene's germline CDR1 is MDHEN and CDR2 SYDVKM. The CDR3 bases are TGTGCCACCCGGACAGGGGTACGGGCAACTAATGAAAAACTGTTTTTT. Residues: CATRTGVRATNEKLFF.

J is TRBJ2-7 and V is TRBV28; maybe TRBD1 (5 bases). The CDR3 is 13 amino acids. Germline lookup yields CDR1 MDHEN and CDR2 SYDVKM. The germline V and J ends were trimmed by 6 bases and 6 bases, with 15 bases remaining between them. The CDR3 sequence is CASSLPRRAEQYF. For the CDR3, the DNA is TGTGCCAGCAGCCTACCCCGCAGGGCCGAGCAGTACTTC.

Turning to this clone: The sample has other DNA sequences that encode this CDR3 too. This chain links TRBV28 with TRBJ2-7, with D perhaps given as TRBD1 or TRBD2 (5 bases each). CDR3 length equals 15 residues. Germline V gene lookup returns CDR1 MDHEN and CDR2 SYDVKM. Between the trimmed V and J ends, which lost 4 bases and 0 bases, there was a span of 13 bases. In DNA, the CDR3 is TGTGCCAGCAGTTCCTCCGGGACGGGCTCCTACGAGCAGTACTTC. Amino acids: CASSSSGTGSYEQYF.

This chain connects TRBV12-5 to TRBJ2-7; 8 nucleotides match TRBD2. CDR1 LGHNT and CDR2 FRNRAP come from the germline V gene. CDR3 length: 16 residues. V shed 9 bases, J shed 5 bases, and the junction held 18 bases outside the gene matches. CDR3 residues: CASMIVKAGAPHEQYF. CDR3 in DNA: TGTGCTAGCATGATAGTTAAAGCGGGAGCTCCCCACGAGCAGTACTTC.

The V and J genes are TRBV7-9 and TRBJ2-1; D gene ambiguous. Deletions cut 2 bases from V and 7 bases from J, with 9 bases between. In germline, CDR1 is SEHNR, CDR2 FQNEAQ (reference sequence). This CDR3 contains 13 residues. The CDR3 bases are TGTGCCAGCAGCTTAACTCGAGAGAATGAGCAGTTCTTC. Translation: CASSLTRENEQFF.